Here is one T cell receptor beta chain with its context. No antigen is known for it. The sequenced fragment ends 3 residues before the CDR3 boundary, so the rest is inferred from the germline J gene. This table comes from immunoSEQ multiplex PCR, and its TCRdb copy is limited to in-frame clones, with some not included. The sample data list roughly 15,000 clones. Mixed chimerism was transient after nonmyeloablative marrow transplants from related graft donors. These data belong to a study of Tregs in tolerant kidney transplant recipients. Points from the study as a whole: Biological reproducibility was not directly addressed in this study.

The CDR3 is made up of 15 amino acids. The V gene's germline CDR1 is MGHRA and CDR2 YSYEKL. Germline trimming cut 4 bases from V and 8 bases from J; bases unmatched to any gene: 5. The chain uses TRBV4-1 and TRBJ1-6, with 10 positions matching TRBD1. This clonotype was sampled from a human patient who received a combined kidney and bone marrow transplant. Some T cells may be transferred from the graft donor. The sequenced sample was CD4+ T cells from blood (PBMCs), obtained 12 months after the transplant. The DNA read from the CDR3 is TGCGCCAGCAGCCTCCACGGGACAGGGGATTCACCC. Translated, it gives CASSLHGTGDSP. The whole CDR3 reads CASSLHGTGDSPLHF.